The rows below give T cell receptor beta chains drawn from one sample of a study of T cell changes during pregnancy in multiple sclerosis. The data were produced by immunoSEQ multiplex PCR, yet TCRdb's version contains in-frame clones alone and is incomplete. The sample includes over 55,000 clones, around 92% of them seen just once. Source: peripheral blood, taken in the first trimester of pregnancy. The receptors were sampled from a female donor with multiple sclerosis, enrolled in a pregnancy study. CDR3s include the opening cysteine and the closing phenylalanine or tryptophan. Each record gives: J gene, clone size, V gene, D gene, CDR3 protein, CDR3 DNA. A D gene is named only where the DNA matches it firmly. Clone size is shown for a subset of rows, as once, few, many or a class of expanded clone.

TRBJ1-1	.	TRBV28	.	CASTNIRGLNTEAFF	TGTGCCAGCACCAACATCAGGGGACTGAACACTGAAGCTTTCTTT
TRBJ2-3	.	TRBV6-5	.	CASKGLEDDTQYF	TGTGCCAGCAAGGGCTTGGAGGACGATACGCAGTATTTT
TRBJ1-5	.	TRBV2	.	CASRGAGLSNQPQHF	TGTGCCAGCAGGGGAGCGGGATTGAGCAATCAGCCCCAGCATTTT
TRBJ2-1	once	TRBV7-9	TRBD2	CASSLNSGRYNEQFF	TGTGCCAGCAGCTTGAATAGCGGGAGATACAATGAGCAGTTCTTC
TRBJ2-7	.	TRBV5-1	.	CASSFREAYEQYF	TGCGCCAGCAGCTTTCGGGAAGCCTACGAGCAGTACTTC
TRBJ2-3	.	TRBV6-5	TRBD2	CASSYLAGGPSTQYF	TGTGCCAGCAGTTATTTAGCGGGAGGGCCTAGTACGCAGTATTTT
TRBJ1-1	few	TRBV7-9	TRBD1	CASSPEGAHSVNTEAFF	TGTGCCAGCAGCCCAGAGGGGGCACATAGTGTAAACACTGAAGCTTTCTTT
TRBJ2-1	.	TRBV7-9	TRBD2	CASSLGGLADSYNEQFF	TGTGCCAGCAGCTTAGGGGGACTAGCGGACTCCTACAATGAGCAGTTCTTC
TRBJ1-5	.	TRBV4-3	.	CASSQDLGSQPQHF	TGCGCCAGCAGCCAAGATCTCGGGAGTCAGCCCCAGCATTTT
TRBJ1-1	once	TRBV10-3	.	CAISEGGASYMDTEAFF	TGTGCCATCAGTGAAGGGGGGGCCAGCTATATGGACACTGAAGCTTTCTTT
TRBJ1-1	.	TRBV29-1	.	CSVEGGRGGTEAFF	TGCAGCGTTGAAGGGGGCAGGGGTGGCACTGAAGCTTTCTTT
TRBJ2-1	.	TRBV5-6	TRBD2	CASSSLGLADYNEQFF	TGTGCCAGCAGCTCCCTGGGACTAGCTGACTACAATGAGCAGTTCTTC
TRBJ2-2	once	TRBV5-5	.	CASSFSLNANTGELFF	TGTGCCAGCAGCTTTAGTCTGAACGCGAACACCGGGGAGCTGTTTTTT
TRBJ1-1	once	TRBV6-1	.	CASSDSTNTEAFF	TGTGCCAGCAGTGACAGTACAAACACTGAAGCTTTCTTT
TRBJ1-2	.	TRBV6-6	.	CASSYDPRGTGGYTF	TGTGCCAGCAGTTACGACCCCCGGGGGACTGGGGGCTACACCTTC
TRBJ2-5	.	TRBV6-5	TRBD1	CASSQTGTAQETQYF	TGTGCCAGCAGTCAGACAGGGACAGCCCAAGAGACCCAGTACTTC
TRBJ1-3	.	TRBV11-2	TRBD1	CASKTGIGNTIYF	TGTGCCAGCAAGACAGGGATAGGAAACACCATATATTTT
TRBJ1-3	once	TRBV19	.	CASRSITSGHRRGNTIYF	TGTGCCAGTCGTAGTATAACGTCGGGTCATAGAAGAGGAAACACCATATATTTT
TRBJ2-7	.	TRBV7-2	TRBD1	CASSFTGGRYEQYF	TGTGCCAGCAGCTTCACAGGGGGCCGGTACGAGCAGTACTTC
TRBJ2-7	.	TRBV11-3	TRBD1	CASSLDQGAQREQYF	TGTGCCAGCAGCTTAGATCAGGGGGCCCAAAGAGAACAGTACTTC
TRBJ2-3	.	TRBV5-5	.	CASSQPTGLITDTQYF	TGTGCCAGCAGCCAACCTACGGGACTTATCACAGATACGCAGTATTTT
TRBJ2-5	.	TRBV6-5	.	CASSYVFKETQYF	TGTGCCAGCAGTTACGTTTTCAAAGAGACCCAGTACTTC
TRBJ2-7	once	TRBV30	TRBD2	CAWSGKTSGSYEQYF	TGTGCCTGGAGTGGGAAGACTAGCGGGAGCTACGAGCAGTACTTC
TRBJ2-1	.	TRBV19	TRBD2	CASSIDSSGTLYNEQFF	TGTGCCAGTAGTATAGACTCTAGCGGTACTCTTTACAATGAGCAGTTCTTC
TRBJ1-1	few	TRBV30	.	CAWSVRRRNTEAFF	TGTGCCTGGAGTGTACGACGGAGGAACACTGAAGCTTTCTTT
TRBJ1-2	.	TRBV7-9	.	CASSPEGTYGYTF	TGTGCCAGCAGCCCAGAGGGAACTTATGGCTACACCTTC
TRBJ2-5	.	TRBV7-6	.	CASSLPGLRTQYF	TGTGCCAGCAGCTTACCAGGACTGCGGACCCAGTACTTC
TRBJ2-7	.	TRBV28	TRBD1	CASSSGQASYEQYF	TGTGCCAGCAGTTCGGGACAGGCGAGCTACGAGCAGTACTTC
TRBJ2-7	.	TRBV15	.	CATSRDRRIDEQYF	TGTGCCACCAGCAGAGATCGCAGAATCGACGAGCAGTACTTC
TRBJ2-1	.	TRBV14	TRBD2	CASSQYMGLAGDNEQFF	TGTGCCAGCAGCCAGTATATGGGACTAGCGGGAGACAATGAGCAGTTCTTC
TRBJ1-4	.	TRBV18	.	CASSPLAETNEKLFF	TGTGCCAGCTCACCACTCGCGGAAACTAATGAAAAACTGTTTTTT
TRBJ1-6	.	TRBV6-4	.	CASSELTVTNSPLHF	TGTGCCAGCAGTGAGCTGACGGTGACAAATTCACCCCTCCACTTT
TRBJ1-1	.	TRBV5-1	.	CASSLAGGGGGHTEAFF	TGCGCCAGCAGCTTGGCCGGGGGAGGGGGAGGGCACACTGAAGCTTTCTTT
TRBJ2-7	.	TRBV19	TRBD1	CASSIDPGQGGYEQYF	TGTGCCAGTAGTATAGATCCGGGACAGGGGGGCTACGAGCAGTACTTC
TRBJ2-7	.	TRBV7-9	.	CASSLKPSSYEQYF	TGTGCCAGCAGCTTAAAACCGAGCTCCTACGAGCAGTACTTC
TRBJ2-2	.	TRBV7-9	TRBD2	CASTVAGGGTGELFF	TGTGCCAGCACCGTAGCGGGAGGAGGCACCGGGGAGCTGTTTTTT
TRBJ1-1	.	TRBV27	TRBD1	CASSLYRTNPGTANTEAFF	TGTGCCAGCAGTTTATATAGGACCAACCCCGGGACAGCGAACACTGAAGCTTTCTTT
TRBJ2-3	.	TRBV7-9	TRBD2	CASSPSGTSRDTQYF	TGTGCCAGCAGCCCGTCCGGGACTAGCAGAGATACGCAGTATTTT
TRBJ1-2	once	TRBV18	TRBD1	CASSSRQGGYTF	TGTGCCAGCTCATCCAGACAGGGTGGCTACACCTTC
TRBJ1-4	.	TRBV9	TRBD1	CASSVEGGVREKLFF	TGTGCCAGCAGCGTAGAAGGGGGCGTAAGGGAAAAACTGTTTTTT
TRBJ1-2	.	TRBV6-5	TRBD1	CASSPPGGGYGYTF	TGTGCCAGCAGTCCTCCAGGGGGCGGCTATGGCTACACCTTC
TRBJ2-2	.	TRBV12-5	TRBD2	CASGLALAGGSGELFF	TGTGCTAGTGGTTTGGCACTAGCGGGAGGGTCCGGGGAGCTGTTTTTT
TRBJ2-2	.	TRBV9	.	CASSEQQNTGELFF	TGTGCCAGCAGCGAACAGCAGAACACCGGGGAGCTGTTTTTT
TRBJ2-3	once	TRBV19	TRBD2	CASSPGLAFTDTQYF	TGTGCCAGTAGTCCCGGACTAGCGTTCACAGATACGCAGTATTTT
TRBJ2-4	.	TRBV5-8	.	CASSLRGLAKNIQYF	TGTGCCAGCAGCTTGAGAGGGCTAGCCAAAAACATTCAGTACTTC
TRBJ1-1	few	TRBV18	.	CASSPRAGGTNTEAFF	TGTGCCAGCTCACCGCGAGCGGGGGGGACGAACACTGAAGCTTTCTTT
TRBJ2-1	.	TRBV5-6	.	CASSPEGLGANNEQFF	TGTGCCAGCAGCCCCGAAGGGCTTGGGGCTAACAATGAGCAGTTCTTC
TRBJ1-2	once	TRBV28	TRBD1	CASSPPQGAFGYTF	TGTGCCAGCAGCCCACCCCAGGGGGCTTTTGGCTACACCTTC
TRBJ2-7	.	TRBV6-1	.	CASGQYRKSSYEQYF	TGTGCCAGCGGCCAATACAGGAAATCCTCCTACGAGCAGTACTTC
TRBJ1-4	.	TRBV4-3	.	CASSPGTHATNEKLFF	TGCGCCAGCAGCCCCGGGACACATGCAACTAATGAAAAACTGTTTTTT
TRBJ2-7	once	TRBV27	.	CASSPGSGRLYEQYF	TGTGCCAGCAGTCCCGGAAGTGGCAGACTCTACGAGCAGTACTTC
TRBJ2-5	.	TRBV30	TRBD2	CAWTSSGSQTQYF	TGTGCCTGGACTTCGAGCGGGAGTCAGACCCAGTACTTC
TRBJ1-1	.	TRBV27	.	CASSLQGRREAFF	TGTGCCAGCAGTTTACAGGGGCGCCGTGAAGCTTTCTTT
TRBJ2-7	.	TRBV4-1	.	CASSRDPGTDYEQYF	TGCGCCAGCAGCCGCGACCCCGGGACTGACTACGAGCAGTACTTC
TRBJ2-3	.	TRBV7-9	.	CASSRWGTSTDTQYF	TGTGCCAGCAGCCGATGGGGGACTAGCACAGATACGCAGTATTTT
TRBJ2-7	.	TRBV18	.	CASSPEGETSSYEQYF	TGTGCCAGCTCACCCGAAGGTGAGACTAGCTCCTACGAGCAGTACTTC
TRBJ2-3	.	TRBV30	TRBD2	CAWSRGSGRAGTQYF	TGTGCCTGGAGTCGAGGCAGCGGGAGGGCCGGTACGCAGTATTTT